This T cell receptor beta chain was sequenced during a study of shared clonotypes between healthy human individuals. As for the study in general: Used for every donor were three CD4 naive, three CD4 memory, two CD8 naive and one CD8 memory plate.

Each sorted subset replicate got 200 ng genomic DNA, tens of thousands of genomes. The method was immunoSEQ multiplex PCR; TCRdb's version includes in-frame clones alone and lacks a portion of them. This table holds some 2,000,000 clones, roughly 94% found once. On this clone: The antigen is unknown.

The CDR3 length is 16 residues. V lost 0 bases to trimming and J lost 3 bases, with 11 bases between them. Germline V gives CDR1 LGHNA, CDR2 YNFKEQ. Study-level findings and limits: Unshared clonotypes carried lower generation probabilities than those common to all four donors.

V usage is TRBV4-2 and J usage is TRBJ1-4; D remains unclear. The specimen sequenced was naive CD4+ T cells sorted from blood. The subset here: CD45RA+ positively selected. This clonotype was obtained from a man aged 18-30 years in good health. CDR3 residues: CASSQDGVLANEKLFF. The CDR3 nucleotides read TGTGCCAGCAGCCAAGACGGGGTCTTGGCTAATGAAAAACTGTTTTTT.